These 25 T cell receptor beta chains share one sample of origin, sequenced in a study of response to subunit inactivated influenza vaccine. TCRdb used MiXCR to reprocess the RT-PCR reads, holding one entry per CDR3 protein. The table has 550,000 to 600,000 distinct CDR3 sequences, approximately 12% seen once. The starting material was PBMCs from blood, obtained on the day of vaccination. These TCRs come from a man aged 50 to 59 who received an inactivated influenza vaccine.

This sequence joins TRBV18 and TRBJ2-1, with TRBD1 identical over 9 bases. This CDR3 region has 17 residues. With V trimmed by 3 bases and J by 6 bases, 12 bases remained unmatched. Germline assignment: CDR1 KGHSH and CDR2 LQKENI. The CDR3 loop is CASSPPSTGGIFNEQFF. CDR3 coding DNA: TGTGCCAGCTCACCCCCTTCGACAGGGGGAATTTTCAATGAGCAGTTCTTC.

This clonotype showed up just a few times. The chain carries TRBV7-3 and TRBJ2-1; the D call may be TRBD1 or TRBD2 (5 bases each). V lost 5 bases and J 8 bases, leaving 19 bases between the germline ends. Germline V CDR1 and CDR2: SGHTA, FQGTGA. This CDR3 contains 15 residues. This CDR3 reads CASSLDSLRGDEQFF. The CDR3 DNA reads as TGTGCCAGCAGCCTCGACTCCCTCCGAGGGGATGAGCAGTTCTTC.

This rearrangement joins TRBV9 to TRBJ2-2; D remains unclear. Trimming stripped 2 bases from V and 0 bases from J, with 17 bases between. In germline, CDR1 is SGDLS, CDR2 YYNGEE. CDR3 length equals 18 residues. CDR3 in DNA: TGTGCCAGCAGCGTCCGTTACCAAAACCCGACGAACACCGGGGAGCTGTTTTTT. This translates into CASSVRYQNPTNTGELFF.

This chain joins TRBV12-3 or TRBV12-4 and TRBJ2-5; possibly TRBD1 for D (5 bases). The CDR3 has 15 residues. The ends were cut back, 2 bases at V and 5 bases at J, with 15 bases in the middle. CDR3 protein: CASSLWQGSGETQYF. CDR3 nucleotide sequence: TGTGCCAGCAGTTTATGGCAGGGAAGTGGGGAGACCCAGTACTTC.

In this sample, this clonotype turned up a few times. The chain is built from TRBV12-3 or TRBV12-4 and TRBJ2-7, with D possibly matching TRBD2 (5 bases). This CDR3 has 16 amino acids. Trimming left V 4 bases short and J 3 bases short, with 19 bases between. The CDR3 coding sequence is TGTGCCAGCAGTTCCGACCCCTTCTCGGGAATCTACGAGCAGTACTTC. As protein: CASSSDPFSGIYEQYF.

This chain uses TRBV21-1 with TRBJ2-1. TRBV21-1 is reported as a pseudogene. The CDR3 runs 16 residues. CDR3 residues: CASSKLADSTYNEQFF. In DNA form, the CDR3 reads TGTGCCAGCAGCAAATTAGCCGACTCGACTTACAATGAGCAGTTCTTC.

This clonotype was observed a few times. V gene TRBV12-3 or TRBV12-4 combines with J gene TRBJ2-7; D possibly uses TRBD1 or TRBD2 (5 bases each). This CDR3 contains 15 residues. The V and J ends lost 6 bases and 0 bases respectively, with 15 bases between them. The CDR3 coding sequence is TGTGCCAGCAGCCAGGGACGGAAACTCTCCTACGAGCAGTACTTC. It is translated as CASSQGRKLSYEQYF.

This clonotype was picked up many times. The V and J genes are TRBV6-1 and TRBJ2-7; D possibly corresponds to TRBD1 (6 bases). Per germline, CDR1 MNHNS and CDR2 SASEGT. V was clipped by 6 bases and J by 0 bases, with 12 bases between them. The CDR3 consists of 14 residues. In nucleotides, the CDR3 is TGTGCCAGCAGGGACAGTCCTTCCTCCTACGAGCAGTACTTC. This sequence encodes CASRDSPSSYEQYF.

This clonotype was observed a handful of times. This chain links TRBV3-1 with TRBJ2-1, with TRBD2 matching 7 bases. V lost 4 bases and J lost 8; bases outside the gene matches: 14. The CDR3 is made up of 16 amino acids. Germline CDR1 LGHDT, CDR2 YNNKEL (reference sequence). CDR3 bases: TGTGCCAGCAGCCGAAGCGGGACTGGCTTCTCGGATGAGCAGTTCTTC. This encodes CASSRSGTGFSDEQFF.

This clonotype was found a few times. The V gene is TRBV11-2, the J gene TRBJ2-5, with 10 bases identical to TRBD2. Per germline, CDR1 SGHAT and CDR2 FQNNGV. The trim removed 7 bases at V and 5 bases at J, leaving 19 bases unmatched. This CDR3 has 18 residues. CDR3 residues: CASTPLGTSGMSGETQYF. The CDR3, as DNA: TGTGCCAGCACCCCACTCGGAACTAGCGGGATGAGTGGTGAGACCCAGTACTTC.

This clonotype appeared many times. The chain has TRBV12-3 or TRBV12-4 and TRBJ1-4; tentatively, D is TRBD1 (5 bases). V was clipped by 6 bases and J by 0 bases, with 11 bases between them. There are 15 residues in the CDR3. The CDR3 nucleotides read TGTGCCAGCAGCCGTACAGGATCAACTAATGAAAAACTGTTTTTT. Residues: CASSRTGSTNEKLFF.

The chain has TRBV28 and TRBJ2-3; tentative D call: TRBD2 (5 bases). The CDR3 has 13 residues. Germline V gene sequence: CDR1 MDHEN, CDR2 SYDVKM. The ends were cut back, 6 bases at V and 2 bases at J, with 9 bases in the middle. The CDR3: CASSAGVTDTQYF. Here the CDR3 DNA reads TGTGCCAGCAGCGCCGGGGTCACAGATACGCAGTATTTT.

For this clonotype: This could be a read error, since a much larger clone is one nucleotide away. The chain recombines TRBV2 with TRBJ1-5; TRBD1 might be the D (5 bases). CDR3 length: 14 residues. Germline CDR1 SNHLY, CDR2 FYNNEI. V was shortened by 7 bases and J by 2 bases, with 12 bases between the two germline ends. CDR3 in amino acids: CASKSDRGNQPQHF. The CDR3 DNA is TGTGCCAGCAAGTCCGACAGAGGCAATCAGCCCCAGCATTTT. The full variable domain, rest sourced from reference TRBV2 and TRBJ1-5, is EPEVTQTPSHQVTQMGQEVILRCVPISNHLYFYWYRQILGQKVEFLVSFYNNEISEKSEIFDDQFSVERPDGSNFTLKIRSTKLEDSAMYFCASKSDRGNQPQHFGDGTRLSIL.

This clonotype has a handful of counts. This chain uses TRBV12-3 or TRBV12-4 with TRBJ1-5; D not certain. The CDR3 contains 18 residues. Deletions cut 3 bases from V and 2 bases from J, with 20 bases between. The DNA for the CDR3 is TGTGCCAGCAGTTTCCTTGGATTGTACAAGAGGGGCAATCAGCCCCAGCATTTT. It is translated as CASSFLGLYKRGNQPQHF.

This clonotype was detected ten times or more. The rearrangement joins TRBV12-3 or TRBV12-4 to TRBJ2-2; possible D gene TRBD2, 5 bases. The CDR3 is made up of 13 amino acids. V lost 6 bases and J lost 6, with 11 bases in between. The CDR3 region is CASRGSSAGELFF. CDR3 nucleotide sequence: TGTGCCAGCAGAGGGAGCAGCGCCGGGGAGCTGTTTTTT.

This clonotype came up a few times. The rearrangement uses TRBV27 and TRBJ2-7, with D tentatively TRBD1 (6 bases). Germline CDR1 reads MNHEY; CDR2 reads SMNVEV (reference sequence). The CDR3 is 13 amino acids. Trimming pared 8 bases from V and 2 bases from J, leaving 13 bases between. The CDR3 region is CASSGHNPYEQYF. Written as DNA, the CDR3 is TGTGCCAGCTCGGGACACAACCCCTACGAGCAGTACTTC.

The V gene is TRBV4-1, the J gene TRBJ2-1, with unresolved D. Germline CDR1 and CDR2: MGHRA and YSYEKL. CDR3 length: 15 amino acids. Trimming removed 2 bases at V and 5 bases at J, with 13 bases between. This CDR3 is CASSQTDLADNEQFF. In DNA form, the CDR3 reads TGCGCCAGCAGCCAAACTGATCTCGCTGACAATGAGCAGTTCTTC.

At least ten counts were recorded for this clonotype. The rearrangement uses TRBV9 and TRBJ2-1, with 9 bases aligning to TRBD2. V was clipped by 0 bases and J by 4 bases; unmatched bases: 2. This CDR3 comprises 15 residues. The germline V gene encodes CDR1 SGDLS and CDR2 YYNGEE. CDR3 sequence reads: CASSVGLAGYNEQFF. The CDR3 DNA is TGTGCCAGCAGCGTAGGCCTAGCGGGGTACAATGAGCAGTTCTTC.

The table lists this clonotype with a few counts. V is TRBV20-1 and J is TRBJ2-3, with D perhaps matching TRBD1 or TRBD2 (5 bases each). The V end lost 5 bases, the J end lost 6 bases, and 12 bases lay between the germline ends. The CDR3 extends over 12 amino acids. The germline V gene has CDR1 DFQATT and CDR2 SNEGSKA (reference sequence). CDR3 in amino acids: CSAWGIGDTQYF. As DNA, the CDR3 is TGCAGTGCTTGGGGGATTGGGGATACGCAGTATTTT.

This clonotype has a handful of counts. This chain links TRBV29-1 with TRBJ2-1; 14 bases line up with TRBD2. V shed 4 bases, J shed 16 bases, and the junction held 18 bases outside the gene matches. CDR1 is SQVTM and CDR2 is ANQGSEA in the germline V gene. The CDR3 is 16 residues long. Here the CDR3 reads CSVAPRLAGGPIPPFF. For the CDR3, the DNA is TGCAGCGTTGCACCGAGACTAGCGGGAGGGCCCATCCCTCCCTTCTTC.

This clonotype was counted ten times or more. This chain connects TRBV20-1 to TRBJ2-5; 9 positions agree with TRBD2. There are 13 residues in the CDR3. The V gene's germline CDR1 is DFQATT and CDR2 SNEGSKA (reference sequence). V trimming: 6 bases; J trimming: 4 bases; junction bases outside the gene matches: 6. CDR3 in amino acids: CSASRTSAETQYF. The CDR3 DNA reads TGCAGTGCCTCCCGGACTAGCGCAGAGACCCAGTACTTC.

This clonotype appeared a few times. Germline is not matched at one junction end, which may reflect a read error. This chain connects TRBV7-2 to TRBJ1-4; D perhaps matches TRBD1 (5 bases). CDR1 SGHTA and CDR2 FQGNSA come from the germline V gene. The CDR3 extends over 15 amino acids. The CDR3 sequence: CASSLEAGLNDKLFF. CDR3 sequence (DNA): TGTGCCAGCAGCTTAGAGGCAGGGCTTAATGACAAACTGTTTTTT.

This clonotype was detected a few times. The CDR3 is CASSSLRGRIYTDTQYF. The CDR3 nucleotides are TGTGCCAGCAGTTCGCTGAGGGGTAGAATTTACACAGATACGCAGTATTTT. J is TRBJ2-3 and V is TRBV28; D may match TRBD1 or TRBD2 (5 bases each). CDR1 is MDHEN and CDR2 is SYDVKM in the germline V gene. The CDR3 is 17 residues long. The germline V and J ends were trimmed by 4 bases and 2 bases, with 19 bases remaining between them.

V gene TRBV5-1 combines with J gene TRBJ2-1, with a weak D call TRBD2 (6 bases). The V end lost 3 bases, the J end lost 8 bases, and 21 bases lay between the germline ends. Germline CDR1 reads SGHRS; CDR2 reads YFSETQ. The CDR3 runs to 16 residues. The CDR3 region is CASSSGTTGAWDEQFF. The CDR3 DNA follows: TGCGCCAGCAGCTCCGGTACAACGGGAGCGTGGGATGAGCAGTTCTTC.

V is TRBV24-1 and J is TRBJ2-2; D remains ambiguous. Germline V lookup: CDR1 KGHDR, CDR2 SFDVKD. The CDR3 runs 16 residues. The V end lost 3 bases, the J end lost 0 bases, and 10 bases lay between the germline ends. CDR3 residues: CATSDGTLTNTGELFF. For the CDR3, the DNA is TGTGCCACCAGTGATGGTACCCTCACGAACACCGGGGAGCTGTTTTTT.